The entry below describes one T cell receptor (beta chain). This specimen comes from a study of blood T cell repertoires in COVID-19. Study context: Italy, Spain and the United States were the sources of the convalescent and acute COVID-19 samples. From T cells, B-cell-depleted T cells, or PBMCs came the material, which was cDNA or gDNA.

Profiled with immunoSEQ multiplex PCR; TCRdb holds only in-frame clones, not every one. Of about 190,000 clones listed, roughly 88% were seen once; the top ten hold around 6.6%. The CDR3 runs 12 residues. Trimming took off 7 bases at V and 2 bases at J, with 8 bases between the two ends. Germline lookup yields CDR1 MDHEN and CDR2 SYDVKM. This chain uses TRBV28 with TRBJ1-2; no clear D gene. Specimen: peripheral blood. This sequence originates from a woman between 40 and 50 years old who had recovered from COVID-19. CDR3 sequence: CASTTANYGYTF. The CDR3 DNA reads TGTGCCAGCACCACAGCCAACTATGGCTACACCTTC.